The TCR beta chain under discussion was sequenced for a study of blood T cell repertoires in COVID-19. Study-level background: The United States, Italy and Spain were the sources of the acute and convalescent COVID-19 samples. T cells, B-cell-depleted T cells, or PBMCs provided the cDNA or gDNA that served as material.

J gave up 9 bases and V 5 bases, and 10 bases lay outside the gene matches. Per the germline V gene, CDR1 is SGHTA and CDR2 is FQGTGA. The length of the CDR3 is 15 residues. Original methodology: Reference gene primer amplification yielded estimated nucleated cell counts. The method was immunoSEQ multiplex PCR; TCRdb's version includes in-frame clones alone and lacks a portion of them. That table furnishes V, J and clone size, whereas the DNA furnished D and trimming. The table shows fewer than 40,000 clones, with 80% to 90% occurring only once. The sequence derives from an elderly woman with active or convalescent COVID-19. Sequenced sample: peripheral blood. The genes are TRBV7-3 and TRBJ2-1; 10 positions match TRBD1. The CDR3 DNA reads TGTGCCAGCAGCCCCCCGGGACAGGGGTTTGGTGAGCAGTTCTTC. Residues: CASSPPGQGFGEQFF. Variable domain in full (rest from reference TRBV7-3 and TRBJ2-1): GAGVSQTPSNKVTEKGKYVELRCDPISGHTALYWYRQSLGQGPEFLIYFQGTGAADDSGLPNDRFFAVRPEGSVSTLKIQRTERGDSAVYLCASSPPGQGFGEQFFGPGTRLTVL.